This T cell receptor beta chain was profiled in a study of cytomegalovirus exposure and HLA in healthy donors. Both 60 Vbeta primers and 13 Jbeta primers went into the PCR. Repertoires were generated with immunoSEQ multiplex PCR, while TCRdb's copy carries only in-frame clones and drops some. The table lists about 82,000 clones, about 9.5% of them singletons. This clone was found a few times. The germline CDR1 and CDR2 sequences are KGHSH and LQKENI. The CDR3 extends over 14 amino acids. V was pared by 7 bases and J by 5 bases, with 14 bases between. The V call is TRBV18, the J call TRBJ2-2; D is possibly TRBD1 (6 bases). The receptor was isolated from a man between 60 and 70 years old in good health and CMV-seropositive. Material: PBMCs. The chain's CDR3 is CASFPRQGTGELFF. CDR3 sequence (DNA): TGTGCCAGCTTCCCGCGGCAGGGGACCGGGGAGCTGTTTTTT. The full variable domain, its missing parts supplied by reference TRBV18 and TRBJ2-2, is NAGVMQNPRHLVRRRGQEARLRCSPMKGHSHVYWYRQLPEEGLKFMVYLQKENIIDESGMPKERFSAEFPKEGPSILRIQQVVRGDSAAYFCASFPRQGTGELFFGEGSRLTVL.